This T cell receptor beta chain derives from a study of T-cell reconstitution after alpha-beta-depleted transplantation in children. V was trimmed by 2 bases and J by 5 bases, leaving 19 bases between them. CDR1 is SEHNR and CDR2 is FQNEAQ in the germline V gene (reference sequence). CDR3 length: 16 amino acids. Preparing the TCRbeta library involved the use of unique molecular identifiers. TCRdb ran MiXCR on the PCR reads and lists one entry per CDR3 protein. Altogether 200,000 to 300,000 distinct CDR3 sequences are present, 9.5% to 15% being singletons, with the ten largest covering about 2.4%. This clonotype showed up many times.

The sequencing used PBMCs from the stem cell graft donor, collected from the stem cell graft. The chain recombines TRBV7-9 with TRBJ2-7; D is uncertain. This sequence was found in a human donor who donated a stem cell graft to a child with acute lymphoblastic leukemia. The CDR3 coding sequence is TGTGCCAGCAGCTTAAGATCATCGCTAGGTTTAGACGAGCAGTACTTC. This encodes CASSLRSSLGLDEQYF.